The 26 T cell receptor beta chains listed next were all sequenced from one sample in a study of beta chain features in type 1 diabetes. The investigators reverse transcribed all of the isolated RNA, so they sequenced expressed TCRB transcripts. Clones were sequenced by immunoSEQ multiplex PCR, and TCRdb holds only the in-frame ones, with some missing. Here the sample spans around 650,000 clones, roughly 12% being singletons. The study's findings and limits: Type 1 diabetes patients had moderately but significantly shorter TCRB CDR3s in all four CD4+ subsets.

Antigens for these TCRs are unknown. The sample consisted of naive CD4+ T cells from blood. The receptor set was obtained from a man between 25 and 39 years old with type 1 diabetes.

In DNA, the CDR3 is TGTGCCAGCAGCTTTTCGGACACTGAAGCTTTCTTT. Its protein is CASSFSDTEAFF. This chain connects TRBV5-6 to TRBJ1-1; D is unresolved. CDR3 length: 12 amino acids. The V end was cut by 2 bases, the J end by 3 bases, with 5 bases between. In germline, CDR1 is SGHDT, CDR2 YYEEEE.

This clone was recorded a few times. The J gene is TRBJ2-7, the V gene TRBV11-2, with D perhaps TRBD2 (6 bases). Trimming took off 5 bases at V and 2 bases at J, with 13 bases between the two ends. CDR3 length equals 14 residues. CDR1 and CDR2 (germline): SGHAT, FQNNGV. CDR3 sequence: CASSPRGSPYEQYF. The CDR3 nucleotides are TGTGCCAGCAGCCCGCGGGGATCGCCCTACGAGCAGTACTTC.

This CDR3 is CASSVAGTTLVDTQYF. Written as DNA, the CDR3 is TGTGCCAGCAGTGTCGCCGGGACTACCCTGGTTGATACGCAGTATTTT. This sequence joins TRBV6-6 and TRBJ2-3; 7 bases agree with TRBD2. V was clipped by 5 bases and J by 6 bases; unmatched bases: 14. The length of the CDR3 is 16 residues. Per the germline V gene, CDR1 is MNHNY and CDR2 is SVGAGI (reference sequence).

The chain links TRBV19 to TRBJ2-3; possible D gene TRBD2, 5 bases. The CDR3 consists of 14 residues. Germline V lookup: CDR1 LNHDA, CDR2 SQIVND (reference sequence). Trimming stripped 5 bases from V and 3 bases from J, with 12 bases between. For the CDR3, the DNA is TGTGCCAGTAGTTTTCTACGGGGAACAGATACGCAGTATTTT. This encodes CASSFLRGTDTQYF.

This chain uses TRBV6-5 with TRBJ2-7; D remains unclear. The V gene's germline CDR1 is MNHEY and CDR2 SVGAGI. The V end was cut by 0 bases, the J end by 1 base, with 13 bases between. This CDR3 is 16 amino acids long. The CDR3 loop reads CASSYSSGYGSYEQYF. The CDR3 DNA follows: TGTGCCAGCAGTTACTCGTCCGGGTATGGGTCCTACGAGCAGTACTTC.

Concerning this clone: The identical CDR3 is also encoded by other nucleotide sequences in the sample. This chain connects TRBV6-5 to TRBJ2-3, with D tentatively TRBD1 or TRBD2 (5 bases each). The V end was cut by 0 bases, the J end by 6 bases, with 7 bases between. The CDR3 consists of 13 residues. Germline-derived CDR1 and CDR2 are MNHEY and SVGAGI. CDR3 residues: CASSYSGADTQYF. DNA for the CDR3: TGTGCCAGCAGTTACTCCGGGGCCGATACGCAGTATTTT.

This clone appeared a few times. The chain recombines TRBV19 with TRBJ2-2, with D perhaps matching TRBD2 (6 bases). The CDR3 extends over 12 amino acids. The V and J ends lost 4 bases and 7 bases respectively, with 7 bases between them. Germline CDR1 LNHDA, CDR2 SQIVND (reference sequence). The CDR3 sequence: CASSRRVGELFF. Written as DNA, the CDR3 is TGTGCCAGTAGTAGGAGGGTCGGGGAGCTGTTTTTT.

The rearrangement uses TRBV9 and TRBJ1-3, with 9 bases fitting TRBD1. The CDR3 length is 15 residues. V dropped 3 bases and J dropped 3; count of bases not matched to a gene: 4. Germline values: CDR1 SGDLS, CDR2 YYNGEE. The CDR3 loop is CASSAGDRDGNTIYF. The CDR3 bases are TGTGCCAGCAGCGCTGGGGACAGGGATGGAAACACCATATATTTT.

This clone was counted between two and nine times. J is TRBJ2-7 and V is TRBV5-1; D assignment may be TRBD1 or TRBD2 (6 bases each). The CDR3 runs 15 residues. Germline V gene sequence: CDR1 SGHRS, CDR2 YFSETQ. Trimming removed 2 bases from V and 9 bases from J, with 21 bases in between. The CDR3 region has the DNA TGCGCCAGCAGCTTAGAGGGGGAGGCATTGTCCGGGCAGTACTTC. Translation: CASSLEGEALSGQYF.

The chain couples TRBV10-3 to TRBJ1-2; 9 nucleotides agree with TRBD1. The CDR3 is 14 amino acids. The ends lost 9 bases at V and 3 bases at J; junction bases unmatched: 8. Germline-derived CDR1 and CDR2 are ENHRY and SYGVKD. The chain's CDR3 is CAMAAQGADYGYTF. The CDR3 coding sequence is TGTGCCATGGCTGCACAGGGGGCTGACTATGGCTACACCTTC.

Only a few counts were recorded for this clone. The CDR3 nucleotides read TGCAGCGTTGAAAGGCAGGACCCAAAAAATAACACTGAAGCTTTCTTT. As protein: CSVERQDPKNNTEAFF. The chain combines TRBV29-1 with TRBJ1-1; D is uncertain. Germline V gene sequence: CDR1 SQVTM, CDR2 ANQGSEA. The CDR3 runs to 16 residues. V was cut by 2 bases and J by 2 bases, with 18 bases left in between.

The chain couples TRBV2 to TRBJ1-4; D ambiguous. The CDR3 runs to 14 residues. CDR1 and CDR2 (germline): SNHLY, FYNNEI. Trimming removed 6 bases from V and 0 bases from J, with 8 bases in between. The CDR3 bases are TGTGCCAGCAGGCGGATTGCAACTAATGAAAAACTGTTTTTT. Translation gives CASRRIATNEKLFF.

This clone was seen a handful of times. The gene calls are TRBV13 and TRBJ1-4; D unresolved. Trimming left V 1 base short and J 6 bases short, with 9 bases between. Looked up from germline, CDR1 is PRHDT and CDR2 is FYEKMQ (reference sequence). This CDR3 is built from 14 residues. CDR3 loop: CASSLVPGDEKLFF. In nucleotides, the CDR3 is TGTGCCAGCAGCTTAGTTCCGGGAGATGAAAAACTGTTTTTT. Full variable domain (missing parts from reference TRBV13 and TRBJ1-4): AAGVIQSPRHLIKEKRETATLKCYPIPRHDTVYWYQQGPGQDPQFLISFYEKMQSDKGSIPDRFSAQQFSDYHSELNMSSLELGDSALYFCASSLVPGDEKLFFGSGTQLSVL.

The gene calls are TRBV7-9 and TRBJ1-6; maybe TRBD1 (5 bases). The CDR3 covers 17 residues. V lost 1 base and J 8 bases, leaving 18 bases between the germline ends. The germline V gene has CDR1 SEHNR and CDR2 FQNEAQ (reference sequence). The CDR3 nucleotides are TGTGCCAGCAGCTTAGAGGTTGGGGGGACTGGTCATTCACCCCTCCACTTT. This encodes CASSLEVGGTGHSPLHF.

This clone has only one observation. The chain links TRBV6-1 to TRBJ1-4, with D unresolved. This CDR3 comprises 15 residues. Trimming pared 5 bases from V and 4 bases from J, leaving 14 bases between. Germline CDR1 and CDR2: MNHNS and SASEGT. The CDR3: CASSLERRINEKLFF. In DNA, the CDR3 is TGTGCCAGCAGTCTCGAAAGACGCATTAATGAAAAACTGTTTTTT.

This clone has more than one count but fewer than ten. This chain connects TRBV12-5 to TRBJ2-5, with TRBD1 matching over 9 bases. This CDR3 is 16 amino acids long. V dropped 1 base and J dropped 1; count of bases not matched to a gene: 4. The germline V gene encodes CDR1 LGHNT and CDR2 FRNRAP. The CDR3 reads CASGLAVGQGQETQYF. The DNA of the CDR3 is TGTGCTAGTGGTTTGGCGGTGGGACAGGGCCAAGAGACCCAGTACTTC.

The chain uses TRBV19 and TRBJ2-1, with D perhaps matching TRBD2 (6 bases). This CDR3 is built from 18 residues. V was shortened by 4 bases and J by 0 bases, with 19 bases between the two germline ends. CDR1 and CDR2 (germline): LNHDA, SQIVND (reference sequence). CDR3 nucleotide sequence: TGTGCCAGTAGTACTACCCTACGGGACGGGAGCTCCTACAATGAGCAGTTCTTC. As protein: CASSTTLRDGSSYNEQFF.

This clone showed up just a few times. The CDR3 region has the DNA TGTGCCAGCAGCCTCAGCGGGGGGGCTTTTTATGAGCAGTTCTTC. Protein sequence: CASSLSGGAFYEQFF. The rearrangement links TRBV6-5 to TRBJ2-1; 10 bases match TRBD2. Germline loops: CDR1 MNHEY, CDR2 SVGAGI. J was trimmed by 8 bases and V by 6 bases; bases with no gene match: 10. This CDR3 region has 15 residues.

This clone appeared a few times. The chain carries TRBV19 and TRBJ2-3; 11 nucleotides line up with TRBD2. V trimming: 3 bases; J trimming: 1 base; junction bases outside the gene matches: 0. Germline V gene sequence: CDR1 LNHDA, CDR2 SQIVND (reference sequence). This CDR3 spans 15 amino acids. CDR3 amino acids: CASSISGGGTDTQYF. Here the CDR3 DNA reads TGTGCCAGTAGTATTAGCGGGGGGGGCACAGATACGCAGTATTTT. The full variable domain, in which reference TRBV19 and TRBJ2-3 provide the parts outside the CDR3, is DGGITQSPKYLFRKEGQNVTLSCEQNLNHDAMYWYRQDPGQGLRLIYYSQIVNDFQKGDIAEGYSVSREKKESFPLTVTSAQKNPTAFYLCASSISGGGTDTQYFGPGTRLTVL.

This clone was observed a handful of times. The chain carries TRBV6-5 and TRBJ1-2; 9 bases map to TRBD1. This CDR3 spans 15 amino acids. The V segment lost 5 bases and the J segment 4 bases; nucleotides outside the gene matches: 8. Germline lookup yields CDR1 MNHEY and CDR2 SVGAGI. This chain's CDR3 is CASSGRGTGPYGYTF. CDR3 nucleotide sequence: TGTGCCAGCAGTGGCAGAGGGACAGGGCCCTATGGCTACACCTTC.

The chain recombines TRBV5-8 with TRBJ1-6; perhaps TRBD1 as D (6 bases). The V gene's germline CDR1 is SGHTS and CDR2 YDEGEE. V was shortened by 0 bases and J by 12 bases, with 10 bases between the two germline ends. The CDR3 covers 13 residues. The CDR3 nucleotides are TGTGCCAGCAGCTTGGACAGGGCCGAACCCCTCCACTTT. This codes for CASSLDRAEPLHF.

The sample holds a few counts of this clone. The rearrangement links TRBV29-1 to TRBJ1-5; 8 bases are shared with TRBD1. The CDR3 is made up of 15 amino acids. The trim removed 6 bases at V and 2 bases at J, leaving 9 bases unmatched. From germline, CDR1 is SQVTM and CDR2 ANQGSEA. For the CDR3, the DNA is TGCAGCGTCGGACAGGGAGCGGATGGCAATCAGCCCCAGCATTTT. It specifies CSVGQGADGNQPQHF.

The genes are TRBV4-1 and TRBJ2-1; no reliable D call. With 4 bases removed from V and 0 bases from J, the gap between germline ends came to 13 bases. The germline V gene has CDR1 MGHRA and CDR2 YSYEKL. CDR3 length: 16 residues. The DNA of the CDR3 is TGCGCCAGCAGCCTTCTCACTGGGGTCTCCTACAATGAGCAGTTCTTC. Amino acid sequence: CASSLLTGVSYNEQFF.

This chain joins TRBV7-9 and TRBJ2-3, with D unresolved. Looked up from germline, CDR1 is SEHNR and CDR2 is FQNEAQ (reference sequence). With 3 bases removed from V and 1 base from J, the gap between germline ends came to 11 bases. There are 15 residues in the CDR3. The CDR3 protein is CASSFGQSGTDTQYF. In DNA, the CDR3 is TGTGCCAGCAGCTTTGGGCAGTCGGGCACAGATACGCAGTATTTT. The variable domain in full, with the rest retrieved from reference TRBV7-9 and TRBJ2-3, is DTGVSQNPRHKITKRGQNVTFRCDPISEHNRLYWYRQTLGQGPEFLTYFQNEAQLEKSRLLSDRFSAERPKGSFSTLEIQRTEQGDSAMYLCASSFGQSGTDTQYFGPGTRLTVL.

Only a few counts were recorded for this clone. The J gene is TRBJ2-1, the V gene TRBV19, with no clear D. V lost 1 base and J lost 9, with 13 bases in between. There are 14 residues in the CDR3. Per germline, CDR1 LNHDA and CDR2 SQIVND (reference sequence). The CDR3 sequence: CASSIGGRRGEQFF. The CDR3 DNA reads TGTGCCAGTAGTATAGGCGGTCGGAGAGGTGAGCAGTTCTTC.

A few counts support this clone. The chain couples TRBV2 to TRBJ1-6, with TRBD1 as a possible D gene (5 bases). The CDR3 has 15 residues. Per the germline V gene, CDR1 is SNHLY and CDR2 is FYNNEI. Trimming took off 2 bases at V and 6 bases at J, with 11 bases between the two ends. This CDR3 reads CASSEPGQTNSPLHF. The CDR3 nucleotides read TGTGCCAGCAGTGAACCAGGGCAGACTAATTCACCCCTCCACTTT.